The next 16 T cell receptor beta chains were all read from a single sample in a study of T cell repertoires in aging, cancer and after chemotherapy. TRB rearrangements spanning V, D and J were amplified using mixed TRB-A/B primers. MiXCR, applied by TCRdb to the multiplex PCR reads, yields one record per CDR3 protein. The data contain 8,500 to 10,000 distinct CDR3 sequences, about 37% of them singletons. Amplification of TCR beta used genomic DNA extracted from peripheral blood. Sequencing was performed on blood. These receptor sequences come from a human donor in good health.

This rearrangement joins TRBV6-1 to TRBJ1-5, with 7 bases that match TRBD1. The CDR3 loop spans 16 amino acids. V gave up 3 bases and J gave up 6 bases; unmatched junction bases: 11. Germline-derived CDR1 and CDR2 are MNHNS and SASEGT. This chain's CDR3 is CASSDQSGGKAQPQHF. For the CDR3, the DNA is TGTGCCAGCAGTGACCAGTCAGGGGGGAAGGCTCAGCCCCAGCATTTT.

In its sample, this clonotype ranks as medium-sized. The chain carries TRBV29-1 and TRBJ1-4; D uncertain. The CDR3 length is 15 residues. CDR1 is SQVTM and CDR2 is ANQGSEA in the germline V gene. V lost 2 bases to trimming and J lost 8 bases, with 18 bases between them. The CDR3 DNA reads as TGCAGCGTTGAAACCGGGCGGGGTAAGAGCGAAAAACTGTTTTTT. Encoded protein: CSVETGRGKSEKLFF.

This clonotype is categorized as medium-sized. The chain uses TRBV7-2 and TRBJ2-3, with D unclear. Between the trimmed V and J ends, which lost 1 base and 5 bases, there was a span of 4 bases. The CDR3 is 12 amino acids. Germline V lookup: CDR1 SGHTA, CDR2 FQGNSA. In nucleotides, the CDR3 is TGTGCCAGCAGCTTAGTCAGAGATACGCAGTATTTT. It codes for CASSLVRDTQYF.

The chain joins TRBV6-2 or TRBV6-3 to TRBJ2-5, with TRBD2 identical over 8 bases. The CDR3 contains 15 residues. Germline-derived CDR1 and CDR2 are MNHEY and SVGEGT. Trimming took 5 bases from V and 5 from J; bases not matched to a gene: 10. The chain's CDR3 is CASSAAGDSPETQYF. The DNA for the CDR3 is TGTGCCAGCAGTGCAGCGGGAGACTCCCCTGAGACCCAGTACTTC.

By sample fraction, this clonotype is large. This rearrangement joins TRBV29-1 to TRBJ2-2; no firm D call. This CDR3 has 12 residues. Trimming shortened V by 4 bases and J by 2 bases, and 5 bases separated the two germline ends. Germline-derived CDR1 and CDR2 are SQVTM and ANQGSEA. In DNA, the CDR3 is TGCAGCGTTGGACACAACACCGGGGAGCTGTTTTTT. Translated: CSVGHNTGELFF.

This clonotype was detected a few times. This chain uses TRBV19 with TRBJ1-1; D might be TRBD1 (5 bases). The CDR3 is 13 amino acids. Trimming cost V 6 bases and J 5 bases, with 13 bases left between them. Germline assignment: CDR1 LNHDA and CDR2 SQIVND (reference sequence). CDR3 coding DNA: TGTGCCAGTAGCCGAGCAGGGAGGACTGAAGCTTTCTTT. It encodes CASSRAGRTEAFF.

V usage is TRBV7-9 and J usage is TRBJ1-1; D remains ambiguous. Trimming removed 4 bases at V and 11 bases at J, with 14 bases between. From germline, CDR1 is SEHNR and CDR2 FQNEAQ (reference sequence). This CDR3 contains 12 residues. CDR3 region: CASSSRGREAFF. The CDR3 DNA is TGTGCCAGCAGCTCCCGGGGAAGGGAGGCTTTCTTT.

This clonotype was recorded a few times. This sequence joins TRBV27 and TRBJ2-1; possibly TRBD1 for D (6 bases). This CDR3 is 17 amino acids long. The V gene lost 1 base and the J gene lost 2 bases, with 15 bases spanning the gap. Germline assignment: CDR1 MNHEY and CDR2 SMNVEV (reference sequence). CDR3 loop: CASSLFLRDTTYNEQFF. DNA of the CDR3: TGTGCCAGCAGTTTATTCCTCCGGGACACCACCTACAATGAGCAGTTCTTC.

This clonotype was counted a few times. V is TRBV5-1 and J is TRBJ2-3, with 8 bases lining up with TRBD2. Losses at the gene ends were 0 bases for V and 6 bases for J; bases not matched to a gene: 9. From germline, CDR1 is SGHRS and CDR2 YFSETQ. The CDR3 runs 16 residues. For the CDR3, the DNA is TGCGCCAGCAGCTTGGATGGGGGCGGGAGGAGGGATACGCAGTATTTT. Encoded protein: CASSLDGGGRRDTQYF.

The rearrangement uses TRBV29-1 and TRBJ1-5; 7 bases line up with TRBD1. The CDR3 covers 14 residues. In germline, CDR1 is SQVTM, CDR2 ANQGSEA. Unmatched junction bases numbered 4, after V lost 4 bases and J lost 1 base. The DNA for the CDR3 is TGCAGCGTTGCTGACAGGGACAGCAATCAGCCCCAGCATTTT. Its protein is CSVADRDSNQPQHF.

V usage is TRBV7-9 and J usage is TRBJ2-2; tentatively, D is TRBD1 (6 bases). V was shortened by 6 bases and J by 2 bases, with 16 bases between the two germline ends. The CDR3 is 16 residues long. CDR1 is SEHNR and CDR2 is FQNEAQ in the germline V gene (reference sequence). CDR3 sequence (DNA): TGTGCCAGCAGTCACCCACGACAGGTCAACACCGGGGAGCTGTTTTTT. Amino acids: CASSHPRQVNTGELFF.

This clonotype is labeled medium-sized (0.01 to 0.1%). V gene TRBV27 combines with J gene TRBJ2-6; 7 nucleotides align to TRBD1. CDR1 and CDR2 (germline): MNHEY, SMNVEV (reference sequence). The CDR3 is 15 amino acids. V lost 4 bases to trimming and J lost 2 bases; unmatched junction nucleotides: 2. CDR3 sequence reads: CASSSDRAGANVLTF. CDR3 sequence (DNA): TGTGCCAGCAGTTCAGACAGGGCTGGGGCCAACGTCCTGACTTTC.

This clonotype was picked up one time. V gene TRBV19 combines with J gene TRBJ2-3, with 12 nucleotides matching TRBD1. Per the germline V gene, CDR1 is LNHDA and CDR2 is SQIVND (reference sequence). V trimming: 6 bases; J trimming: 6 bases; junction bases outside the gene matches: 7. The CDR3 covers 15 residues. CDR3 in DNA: TGTGCCAGTAGCTCTGGGACAGGGGGCGCGGATACGCAGTATTTT. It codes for CASSSGTGGADTQYF.

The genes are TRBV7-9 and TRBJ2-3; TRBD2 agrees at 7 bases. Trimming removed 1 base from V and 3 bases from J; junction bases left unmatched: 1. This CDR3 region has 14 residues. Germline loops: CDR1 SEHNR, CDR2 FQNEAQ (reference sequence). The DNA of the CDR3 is TGTGCCAGCAGCTTAGTGGGGGGGACAGATACGCAGTATTTT. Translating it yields CASSLVGGTDTQYF.

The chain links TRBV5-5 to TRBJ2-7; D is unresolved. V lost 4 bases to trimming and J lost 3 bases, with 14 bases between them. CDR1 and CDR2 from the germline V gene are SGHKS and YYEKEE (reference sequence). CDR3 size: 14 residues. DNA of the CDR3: TGTGCCAGCAGCCATCCGGGCCTTAGCTACGAGCAGTACTTC. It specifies CASSHPGLSYEQYF.

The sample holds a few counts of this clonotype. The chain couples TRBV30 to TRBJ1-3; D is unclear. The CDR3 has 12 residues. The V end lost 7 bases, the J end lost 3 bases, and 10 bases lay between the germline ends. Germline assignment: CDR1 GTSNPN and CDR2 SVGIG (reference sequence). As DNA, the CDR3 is TGTGCCTCACCGGGCCTTGGAAACACCATATATTTT. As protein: CASPGLGNTIYF.